This T cell receptor (beta chain) comes out of a study of blood T cells in healthy people across ages. The CDR3 spans 15 residues. With V trimmed by 6 bases and J by 4 bases, 7 bases remained unmatched. The germline V gene has CDR1 LGHDT and CDR2 YNNKEL (reference sequence). A second PCR, run for about 7 to 11 cycles, used a sample-barcoded 5' primer plus a J-beta primer mix. TCRdb itself ran the 5' RACE reads through MiXCR, one entry per CDR3 protein. The sample holds roughly 2 million distinct CDR3 sequences, about 50% seen once. The receptor's source is a middle-aged woman in good health. The rearrangement uses TRBV3-1 and TRBJ2-1, with 9 bases aligning to TRBD2. The sequenced sample consisted of blood. In DNA form, the CDR3 reads TGTGCCAGCAGGCAGACTAGCGGCCCATACAATGAGCAGTTCTTC. Translated: CASRQTSGPYNEQFF.